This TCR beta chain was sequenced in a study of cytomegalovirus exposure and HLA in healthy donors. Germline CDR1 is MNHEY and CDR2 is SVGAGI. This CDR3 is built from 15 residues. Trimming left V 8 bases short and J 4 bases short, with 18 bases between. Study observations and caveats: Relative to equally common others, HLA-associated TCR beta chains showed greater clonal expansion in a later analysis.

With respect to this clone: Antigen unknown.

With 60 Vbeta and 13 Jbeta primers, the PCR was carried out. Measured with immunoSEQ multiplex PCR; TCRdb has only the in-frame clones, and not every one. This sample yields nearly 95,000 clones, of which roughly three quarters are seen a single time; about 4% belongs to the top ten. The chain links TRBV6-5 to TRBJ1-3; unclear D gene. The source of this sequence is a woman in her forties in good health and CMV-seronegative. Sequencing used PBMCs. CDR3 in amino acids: CASAKPGIGGNTIYF. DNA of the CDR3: TGTGCCAGCGCCAAGCCGGGAATCGGAGGAAACACCATATATTTT.